Reported below is one TCR beta chain. The target antigen is unknown. The treatment: roughly 10-day PBMC culture with coronavirus spike peptide pools or control peptides (ViraFEST assay). Germline CDR1 and CDR2: SQVTM and ANQGSEA. J lost 2 bases, V lost 5 bases, and 3 bases had no gene match. The CDR3 has 13 residues. This sample stems from a study of vaccination and CD4 T cells after COVID-19. Study-level background: Cellular stimulation was performed using overlapping spike peptides derived from SARS-CoV-2, HCoV-NL63, HCoV-OC43 and HCoV-229E. Study-level points and caveats: A median approximately 83% of convalescent patients' SARS-CoV-2-reactive clones emerged only after vaccination. SARS-CoV-2-reactive clonotypes rose nonsignificantly, with the median going from around 20 to 38.

Sequencing of cultured CD4+ T cell DNA used the Oncomine TCR Beta short-read assay. Genomic DNA was drawn out of CD4+ T cells grown in culture. Using its own MiXCR run on the PCR reads, TCRdb lists one record per CDR3 protein. In the table there are about 20,000 distinct CDR3 sequences, 35% to 50% of which are singletons. This chain links TRBV29-1 with TRBJ2-7; TRBD1 agrees at 10 bases. The sample here was CD4+ T cells from blood, cultured in vitro, taken after SARS-CoV-2 vaccination. This clonotype was sampled from a human donor who had recovered from COVID-19. This chain's CDR3 is CSVRGTGAYEQYF. Written as DNA, the CDR3 is TGCAGCGTTCGGGGGACAGGGGCCTACGAGCAGTACTTC.